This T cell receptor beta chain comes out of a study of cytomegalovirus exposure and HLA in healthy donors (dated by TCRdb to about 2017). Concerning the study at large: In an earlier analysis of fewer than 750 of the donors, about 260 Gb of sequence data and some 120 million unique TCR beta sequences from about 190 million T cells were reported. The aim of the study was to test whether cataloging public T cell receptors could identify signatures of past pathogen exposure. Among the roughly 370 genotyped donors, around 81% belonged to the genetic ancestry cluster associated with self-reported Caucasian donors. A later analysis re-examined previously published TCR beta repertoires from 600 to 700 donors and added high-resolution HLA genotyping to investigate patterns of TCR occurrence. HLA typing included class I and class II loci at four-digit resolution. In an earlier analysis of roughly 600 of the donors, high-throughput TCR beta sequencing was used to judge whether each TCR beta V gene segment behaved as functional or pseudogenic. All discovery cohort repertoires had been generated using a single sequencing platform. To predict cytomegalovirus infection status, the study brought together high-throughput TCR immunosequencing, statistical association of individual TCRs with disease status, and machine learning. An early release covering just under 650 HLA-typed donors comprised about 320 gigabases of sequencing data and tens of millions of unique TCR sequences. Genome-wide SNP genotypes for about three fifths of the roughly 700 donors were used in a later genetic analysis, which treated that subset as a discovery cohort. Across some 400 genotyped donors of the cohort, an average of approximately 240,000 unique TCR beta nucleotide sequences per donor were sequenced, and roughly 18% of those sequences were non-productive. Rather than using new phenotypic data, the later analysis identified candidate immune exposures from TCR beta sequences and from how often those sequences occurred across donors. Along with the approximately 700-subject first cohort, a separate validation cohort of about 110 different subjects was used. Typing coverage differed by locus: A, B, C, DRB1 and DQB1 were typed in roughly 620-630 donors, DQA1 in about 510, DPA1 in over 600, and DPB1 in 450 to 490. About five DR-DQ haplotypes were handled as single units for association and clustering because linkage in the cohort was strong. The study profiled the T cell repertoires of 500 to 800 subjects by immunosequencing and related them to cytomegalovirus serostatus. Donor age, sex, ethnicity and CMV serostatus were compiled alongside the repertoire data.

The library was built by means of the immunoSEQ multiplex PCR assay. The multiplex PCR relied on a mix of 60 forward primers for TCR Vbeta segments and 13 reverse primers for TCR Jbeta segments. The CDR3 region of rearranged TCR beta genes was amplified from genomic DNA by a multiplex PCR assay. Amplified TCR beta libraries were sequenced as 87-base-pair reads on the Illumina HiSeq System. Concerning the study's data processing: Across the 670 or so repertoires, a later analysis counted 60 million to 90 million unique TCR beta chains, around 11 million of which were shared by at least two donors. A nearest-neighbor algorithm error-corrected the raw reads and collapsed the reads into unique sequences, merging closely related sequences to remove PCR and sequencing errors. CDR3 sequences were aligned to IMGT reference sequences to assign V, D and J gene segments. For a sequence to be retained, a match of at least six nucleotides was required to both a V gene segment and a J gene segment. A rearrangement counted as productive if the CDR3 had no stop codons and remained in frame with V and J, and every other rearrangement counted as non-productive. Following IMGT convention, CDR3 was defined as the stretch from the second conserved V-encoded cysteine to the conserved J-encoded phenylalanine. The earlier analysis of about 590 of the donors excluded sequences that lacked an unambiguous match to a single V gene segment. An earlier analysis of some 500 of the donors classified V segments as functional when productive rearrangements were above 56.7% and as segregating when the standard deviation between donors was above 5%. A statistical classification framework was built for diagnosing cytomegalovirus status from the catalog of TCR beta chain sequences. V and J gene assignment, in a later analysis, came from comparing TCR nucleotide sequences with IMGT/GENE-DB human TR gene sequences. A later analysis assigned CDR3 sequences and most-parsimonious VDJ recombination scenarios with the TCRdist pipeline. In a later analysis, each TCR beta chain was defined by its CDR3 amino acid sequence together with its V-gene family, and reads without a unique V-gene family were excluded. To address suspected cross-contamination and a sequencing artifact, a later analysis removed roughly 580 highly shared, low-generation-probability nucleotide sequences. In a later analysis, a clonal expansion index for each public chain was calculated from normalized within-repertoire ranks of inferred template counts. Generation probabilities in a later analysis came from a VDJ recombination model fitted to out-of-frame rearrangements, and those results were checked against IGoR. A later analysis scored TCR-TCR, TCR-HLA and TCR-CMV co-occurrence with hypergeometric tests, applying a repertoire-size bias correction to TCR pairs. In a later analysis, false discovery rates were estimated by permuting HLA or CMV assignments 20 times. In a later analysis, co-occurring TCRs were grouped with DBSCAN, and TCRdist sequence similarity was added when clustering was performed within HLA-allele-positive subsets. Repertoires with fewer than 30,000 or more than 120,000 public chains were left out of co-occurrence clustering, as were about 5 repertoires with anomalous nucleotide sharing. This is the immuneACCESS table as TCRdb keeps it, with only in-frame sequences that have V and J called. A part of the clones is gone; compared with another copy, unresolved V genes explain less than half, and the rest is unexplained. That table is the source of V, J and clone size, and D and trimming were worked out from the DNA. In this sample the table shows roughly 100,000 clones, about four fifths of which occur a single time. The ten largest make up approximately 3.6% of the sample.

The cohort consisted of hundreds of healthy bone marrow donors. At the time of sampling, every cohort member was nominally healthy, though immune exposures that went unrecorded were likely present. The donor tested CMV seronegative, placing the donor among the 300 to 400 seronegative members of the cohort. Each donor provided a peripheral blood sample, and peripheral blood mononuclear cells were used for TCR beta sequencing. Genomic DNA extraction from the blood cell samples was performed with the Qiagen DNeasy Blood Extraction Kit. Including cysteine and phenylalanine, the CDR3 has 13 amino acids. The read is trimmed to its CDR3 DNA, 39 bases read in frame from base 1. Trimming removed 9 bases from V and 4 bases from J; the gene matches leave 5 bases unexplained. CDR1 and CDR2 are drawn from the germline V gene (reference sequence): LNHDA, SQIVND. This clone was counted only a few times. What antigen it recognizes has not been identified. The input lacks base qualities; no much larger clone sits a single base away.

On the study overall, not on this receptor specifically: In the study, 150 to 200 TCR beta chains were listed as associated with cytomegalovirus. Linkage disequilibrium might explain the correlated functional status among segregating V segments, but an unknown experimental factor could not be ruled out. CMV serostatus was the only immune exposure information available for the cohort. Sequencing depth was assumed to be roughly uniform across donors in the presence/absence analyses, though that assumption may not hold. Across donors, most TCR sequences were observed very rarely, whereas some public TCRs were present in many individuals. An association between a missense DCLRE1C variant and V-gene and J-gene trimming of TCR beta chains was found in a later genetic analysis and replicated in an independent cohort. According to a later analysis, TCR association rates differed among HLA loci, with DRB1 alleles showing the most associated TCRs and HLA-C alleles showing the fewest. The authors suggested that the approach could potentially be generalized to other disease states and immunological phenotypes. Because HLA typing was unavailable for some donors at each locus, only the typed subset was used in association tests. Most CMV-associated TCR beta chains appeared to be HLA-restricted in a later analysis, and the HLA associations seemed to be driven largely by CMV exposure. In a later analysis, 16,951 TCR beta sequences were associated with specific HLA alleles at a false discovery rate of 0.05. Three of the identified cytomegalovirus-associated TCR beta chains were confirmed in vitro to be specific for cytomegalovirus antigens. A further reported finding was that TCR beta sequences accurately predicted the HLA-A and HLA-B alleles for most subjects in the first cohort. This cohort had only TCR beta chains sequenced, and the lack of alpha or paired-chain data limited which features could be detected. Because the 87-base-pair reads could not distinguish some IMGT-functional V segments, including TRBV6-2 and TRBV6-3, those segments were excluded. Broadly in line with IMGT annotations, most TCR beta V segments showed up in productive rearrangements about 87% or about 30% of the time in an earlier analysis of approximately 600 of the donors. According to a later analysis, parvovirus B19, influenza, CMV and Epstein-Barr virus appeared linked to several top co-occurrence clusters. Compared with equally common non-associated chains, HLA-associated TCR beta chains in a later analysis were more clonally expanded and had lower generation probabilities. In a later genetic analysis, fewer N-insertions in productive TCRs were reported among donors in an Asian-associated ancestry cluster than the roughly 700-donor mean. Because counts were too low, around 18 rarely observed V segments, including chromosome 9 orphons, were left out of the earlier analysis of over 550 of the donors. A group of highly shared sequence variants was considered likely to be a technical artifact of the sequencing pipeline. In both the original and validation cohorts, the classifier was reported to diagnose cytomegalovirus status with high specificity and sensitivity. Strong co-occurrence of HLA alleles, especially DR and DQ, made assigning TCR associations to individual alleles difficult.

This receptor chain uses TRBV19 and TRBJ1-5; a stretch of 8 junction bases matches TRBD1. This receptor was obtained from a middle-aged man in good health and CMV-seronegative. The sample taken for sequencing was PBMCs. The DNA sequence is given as TGTGCCAGCACAAACAGGGGGAATCAGCCCCAGCATTTT. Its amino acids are CASTNRGNQPQHF.